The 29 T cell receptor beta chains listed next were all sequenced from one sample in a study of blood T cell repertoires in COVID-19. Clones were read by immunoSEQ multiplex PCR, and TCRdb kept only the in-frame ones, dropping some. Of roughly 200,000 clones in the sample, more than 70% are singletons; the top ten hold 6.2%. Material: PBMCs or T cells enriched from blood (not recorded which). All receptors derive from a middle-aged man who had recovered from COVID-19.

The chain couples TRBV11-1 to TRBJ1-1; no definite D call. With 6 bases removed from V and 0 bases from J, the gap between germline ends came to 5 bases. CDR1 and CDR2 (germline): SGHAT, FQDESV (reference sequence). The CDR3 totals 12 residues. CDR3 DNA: TGTGCCAGCAGTAAAATGAACACTGAAGCTTTCTTT. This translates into CASSKMNTEAFF. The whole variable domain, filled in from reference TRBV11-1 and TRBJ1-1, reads EAEVAQSPRYKITEKSQAVAFWCDPISGHATLYWYRQILGQGPELLVQFQDESVVDDSQLPKDRFSAERLKGVDSTLKIQPAELGDSAMYLCASSKMNTEAFFGQGTRLTVV.

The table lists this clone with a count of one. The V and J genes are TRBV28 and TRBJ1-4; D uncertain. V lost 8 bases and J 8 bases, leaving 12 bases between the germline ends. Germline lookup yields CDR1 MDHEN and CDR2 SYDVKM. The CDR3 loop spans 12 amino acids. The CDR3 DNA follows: TGTGCCAGCTGGGGAGTTGAGGAAAAACTGTTTTTT. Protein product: CASWGVEEKLFF.

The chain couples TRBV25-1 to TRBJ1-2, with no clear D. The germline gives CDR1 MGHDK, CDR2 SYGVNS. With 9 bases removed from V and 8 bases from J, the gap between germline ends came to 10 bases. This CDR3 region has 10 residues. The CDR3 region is CARRGEGYTF. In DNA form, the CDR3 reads TGTGCCAGAAGAGGTGAGGGCTACACCTTC.

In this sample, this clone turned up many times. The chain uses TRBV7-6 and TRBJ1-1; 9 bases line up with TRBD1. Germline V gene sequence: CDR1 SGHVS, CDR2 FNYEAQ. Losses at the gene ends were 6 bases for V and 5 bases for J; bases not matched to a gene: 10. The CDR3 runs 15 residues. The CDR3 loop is CASSRDRVFGTEAFF. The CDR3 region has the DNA TGTGCCAGCAGTCGGGACAGGGTATTTGGGACTGAAGCTTTCTTT. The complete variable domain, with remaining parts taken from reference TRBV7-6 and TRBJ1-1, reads GAGVSQSPRYKVTKRGQDVALRCDPISGHVSLYWYRQALGQGPEFLTYFNYEAQQDKSGLPNDRFSAERPEGSISTLTIQRTEQRDSAMYRCASSRDRVFGTEAFFGQGTRLTVV.

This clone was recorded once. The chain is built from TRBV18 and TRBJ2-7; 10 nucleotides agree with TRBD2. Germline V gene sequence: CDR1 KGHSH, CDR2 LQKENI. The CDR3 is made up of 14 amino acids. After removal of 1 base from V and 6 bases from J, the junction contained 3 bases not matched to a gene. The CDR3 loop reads CASSPLAGGLEQYF. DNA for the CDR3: TGTGCCAGCTCACCACTAGCGGGAGGCCTCGAGCAGTACTTC.

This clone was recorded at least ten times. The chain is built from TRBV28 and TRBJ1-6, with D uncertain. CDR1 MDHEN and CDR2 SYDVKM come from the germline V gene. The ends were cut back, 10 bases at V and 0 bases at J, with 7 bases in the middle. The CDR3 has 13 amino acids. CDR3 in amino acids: CATESSYNSPLHF. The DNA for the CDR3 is TGTGCCACCGAGAGCTCCTATAATTCACCCCTCCACTTT.

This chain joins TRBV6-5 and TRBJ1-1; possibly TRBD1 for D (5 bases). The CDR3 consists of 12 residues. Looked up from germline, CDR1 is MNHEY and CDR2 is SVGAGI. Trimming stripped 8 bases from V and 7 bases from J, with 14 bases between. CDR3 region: CASGIVGGEAFF. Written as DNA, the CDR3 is TGTGCCAGCGGCATTGTGGGGGGTGAAGCTTTCTTT.

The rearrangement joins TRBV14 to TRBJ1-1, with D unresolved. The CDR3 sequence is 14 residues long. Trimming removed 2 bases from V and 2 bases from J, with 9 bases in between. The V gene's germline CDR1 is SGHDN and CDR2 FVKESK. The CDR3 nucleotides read TGTGCCAGCAGCCAACTTGGCAGAAACACTGAAGCTTTCTTT. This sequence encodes CASSQLGRNTEAFF.

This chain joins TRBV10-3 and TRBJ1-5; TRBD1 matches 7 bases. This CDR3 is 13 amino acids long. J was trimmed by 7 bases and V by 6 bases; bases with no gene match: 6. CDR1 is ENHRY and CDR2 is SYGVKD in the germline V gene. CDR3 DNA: TGTGCCATCAGCAACAGGGGCAGGCAGCCCCAGCATTTT. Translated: CAISNRGRQPQHF.

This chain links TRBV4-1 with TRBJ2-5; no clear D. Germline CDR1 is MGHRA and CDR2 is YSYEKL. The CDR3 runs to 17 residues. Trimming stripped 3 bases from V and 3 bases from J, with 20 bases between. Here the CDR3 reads CASSHDDTLVAEETQYF. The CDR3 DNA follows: TGCGCCAGCAGCCACGACGACACTTTGGTTGCCGAAGAGACCCAGTACTTC.

CDR3 in DNA: TGTGCCAGCAGTTTCCTAGTAGGCGGTACGCAGTATTTT. Its protein product is CASSFLVGGTQYF. V usage is TRBV28 and J usage is TRBJ2-3; the D is unclear. Deletions cut 3 bases from V and 8 bases from J, with 12 bases between. This CDR3 region has 13 residues. Germline V CDR1 and CDR2: MDHEN, SYDVKM.

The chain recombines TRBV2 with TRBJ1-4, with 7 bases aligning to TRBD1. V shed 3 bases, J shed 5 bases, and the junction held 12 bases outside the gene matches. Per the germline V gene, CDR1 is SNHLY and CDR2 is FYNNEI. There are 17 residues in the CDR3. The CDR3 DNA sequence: TGTGCCAGCAGTGATACAGGGGAGGCGGCAAGAAATGAAAAACTGTTTTTT. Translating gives CASSDTGEAARNEKLFF.

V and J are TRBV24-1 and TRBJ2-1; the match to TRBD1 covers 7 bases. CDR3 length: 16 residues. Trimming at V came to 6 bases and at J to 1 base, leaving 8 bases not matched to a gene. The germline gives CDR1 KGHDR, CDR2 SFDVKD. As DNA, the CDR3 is TGTGCCACCAGTAGATCCGACAGGGCGTCCTACAATGAGCAGTTCTTC. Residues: CATSRSDRASYNEQFF.

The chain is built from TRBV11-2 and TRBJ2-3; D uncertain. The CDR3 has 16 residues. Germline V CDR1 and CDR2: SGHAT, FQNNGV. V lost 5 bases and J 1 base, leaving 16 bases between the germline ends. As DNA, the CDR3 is TGTGCCAGCAGCCCGTCCCCTAGGTCCCGCACAGATACGCAGTATTTT. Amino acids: CASSPSPRSRTDTQYF.

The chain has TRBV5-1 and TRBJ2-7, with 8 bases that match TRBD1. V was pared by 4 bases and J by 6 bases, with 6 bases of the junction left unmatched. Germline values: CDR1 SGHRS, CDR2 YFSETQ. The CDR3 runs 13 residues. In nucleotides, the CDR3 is TGCGCCAGCAGCGTCAGGGGGCAGGGCGAGCAGTACTTC. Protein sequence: CASSVRGQGEQYF.

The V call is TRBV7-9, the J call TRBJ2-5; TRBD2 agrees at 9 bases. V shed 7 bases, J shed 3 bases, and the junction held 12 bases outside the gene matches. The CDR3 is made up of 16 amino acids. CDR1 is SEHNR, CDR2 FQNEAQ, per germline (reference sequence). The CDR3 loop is CASTLGASGTKETQYF. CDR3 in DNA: TGTGCCAGCACCCTAGGGGCTAGCGGGACCAAAGAGACCCAGTACTTC.

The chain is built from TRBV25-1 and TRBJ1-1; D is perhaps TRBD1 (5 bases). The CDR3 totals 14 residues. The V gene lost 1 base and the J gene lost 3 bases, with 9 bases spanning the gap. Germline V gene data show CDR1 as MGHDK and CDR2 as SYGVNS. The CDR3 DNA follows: TGTGCCAGCAGTGAATGGTCAGGGCACACTGAAGCTTTCTTT. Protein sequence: CASSEWSGHTEAFF.

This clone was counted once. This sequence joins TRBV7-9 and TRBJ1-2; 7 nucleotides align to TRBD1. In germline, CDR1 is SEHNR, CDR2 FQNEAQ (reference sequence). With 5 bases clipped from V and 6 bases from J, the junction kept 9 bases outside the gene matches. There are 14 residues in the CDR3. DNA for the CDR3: TGTGCCAGCAGCCAGTCCGGGACAGCGAATGGCTACACCTTC. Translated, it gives CASSQSGTANGYTF.

This CDR3 reads CASSLPQGMRLDYGYTF. The CDR3 nucleotides are TGTGCCAGCAGTTTACCACAGGGGATGCGGCTCGACTATGGCTACACCTTC. The J gene is TRBJ1-2, the V gene TRBV28; 7 bases agree with TRBD1. The CDR3 is 17 residues long. From germline, CDR1 is MDHEN and CDR2 SYDVKM. Trimming at V came to 2 bases and at J to 3 bases, leaving 12 bases not matched to a gene.

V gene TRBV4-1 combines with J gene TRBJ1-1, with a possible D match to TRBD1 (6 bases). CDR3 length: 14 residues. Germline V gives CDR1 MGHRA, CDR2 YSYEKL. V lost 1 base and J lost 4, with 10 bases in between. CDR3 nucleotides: TGCGCCAGCAGCCAAGGTTCAGGGGCCACTGAAGCTTTCTTT. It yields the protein CASSQGSGATEAFF.

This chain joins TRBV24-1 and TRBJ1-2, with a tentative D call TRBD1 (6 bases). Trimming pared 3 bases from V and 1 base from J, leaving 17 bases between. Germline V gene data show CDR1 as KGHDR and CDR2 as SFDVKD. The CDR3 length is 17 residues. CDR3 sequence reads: CATSDKLRGENNYGYTF. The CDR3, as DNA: TGTGCCACCAGTGATAAACTCAGGGGCGAGAATAACTATGGCTACACCTTC.

The CDR3 region is CASSQYLGGYEQYF. DNA of the CDR3: TGTGCCAGCAGCCAGTACCTGGGAGGCTACGAGCAGTACTTC. The chain couples TRBV3-1 (or the pseudogene TRBV3-2) to TRBJ2-7; D is perhaps TRBD2 (6 bases). The CDR3 is made up of 14 amino acids. Trimming shortened V by 3 bases and J by 3 bases, and 12 bases separated the two germline ends. Looked up from germline, CDR1 is LGHDT and CDR2 is YNNKEL (reference sequence).

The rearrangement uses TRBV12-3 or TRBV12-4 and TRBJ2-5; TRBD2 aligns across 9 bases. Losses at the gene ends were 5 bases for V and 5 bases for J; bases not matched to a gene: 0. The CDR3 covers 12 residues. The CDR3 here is CASSSGGETQYF. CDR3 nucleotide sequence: TGTGCCAGCAGTAGCGGGGGGGAGACCCAGTACTTC.

The CDR3 coding sequence is TGTGCCAGCAGTTTAACAGGGACCTTCAATCAGCCCCAGCATTTT. As protein: CASSLTGTFNQPQHF. The chain is built from TRBV28 and TRBJ1-5, with a weak D call TRBD1 (6 bases). The germline gives CDR1 MDHEN, CDR2 SYDVKM. Deletions cut 2 bases from V and 3 bases from J, with 11 bases between. The CDR3 extends over 15 amino acids. The full variable domain, its missing parts supplied by reference TRBV28 and TRBJ1-5, is DVKVTQSSRYLVKRTGEKVFLECVQDMDHENMFWYRQDPGLGLRLIYFSYDVKMKEKGDIPEGYSVSREKKERFSLILESASTNQTSMYLCASSLTGTFNQPQHFGDGTRLSIL.

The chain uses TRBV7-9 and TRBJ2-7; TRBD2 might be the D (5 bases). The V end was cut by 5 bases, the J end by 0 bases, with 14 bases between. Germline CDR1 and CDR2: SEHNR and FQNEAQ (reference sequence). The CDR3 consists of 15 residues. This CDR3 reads CASSPVGGSSYEQYF. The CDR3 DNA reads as TGTGCCAGCAGCCCGGTTGGAGGAAGCTCCTACGAGCAGTACTTC.

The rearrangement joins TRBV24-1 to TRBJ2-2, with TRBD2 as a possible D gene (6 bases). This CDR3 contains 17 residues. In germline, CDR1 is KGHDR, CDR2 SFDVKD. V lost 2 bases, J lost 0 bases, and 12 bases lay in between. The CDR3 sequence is CATSDSSRGANTGELFF. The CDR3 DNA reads TGTGCCACCAGTGATTCCTCGCGGGGCGCGAACACCGGGGAGCTGTTTTTT.

The CDR3 spells CASSHESPGHTQETQYF. Here the CDR3 DNA reads TGTGCCAGCAGCCATGAGTCACCGGGACACACCCAAGAGACCCAGTACTTC. This rearrangement joins TRBV3-1 (or the pseudogene TRBV3-2) to TRBJ2-5, with a tentative D call TRBD1 (6 bases). V was shortened by 3 bases and J by 1 base, with 18 bases between the two germline ends. This CDR3 is built from 17 residues. Germline V gives CDR1 LGHDT, CDR2 YNNKEL (reference sequence).

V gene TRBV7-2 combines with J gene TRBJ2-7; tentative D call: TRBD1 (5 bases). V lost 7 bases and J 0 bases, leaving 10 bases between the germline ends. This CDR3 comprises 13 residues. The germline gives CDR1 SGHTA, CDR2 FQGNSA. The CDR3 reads CASTLTVSYEQYF. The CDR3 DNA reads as TGTGCCAGCACCTTGACAGTCTCCTACGAGCAGTACTTC.

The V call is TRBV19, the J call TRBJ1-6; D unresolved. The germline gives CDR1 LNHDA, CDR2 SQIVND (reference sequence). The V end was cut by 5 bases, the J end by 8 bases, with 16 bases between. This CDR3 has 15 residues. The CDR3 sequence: CASSPRGQTHSPLHF. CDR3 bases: TGTGCCAGTAGTCCCCGAGGGCAGACCCATTCACCCCTCCACTTT.